This T cell receptor (beta chain) stems from a study of CD8 T cells in ankylosing spondylitis. The CDR3 covers 14 residues. Trimming cost V 4 bases and J 6 bases; bases outside gene matches: 6. CDR1 and CDR2 (germline): SGHRS, YFSETQ. This clonotype was recorded many times. In TCRdb, the 5' RACE reads were re-called with MiXCR into one record per CDR3 protein. This sample has roughly 250,000 distinct CDR3 sequences, with approximately 9% found just once. Specimen: blood, either unsorted or a sorted T cell fraction (not recorded which). The sequence was obtained from a male donor with ankylosing spondylitis or in good health (not recorded which). The chain has TRBV5-1 and TRBJ1-4; 7 bases match TRBD1. CDR3 sequence: CASSADRLDEKLFF. Written as DNA, the CDR3 is TGCGCCAGCAGCGCGGACAGGTTGGATGAAAAACTGTTTTTT.